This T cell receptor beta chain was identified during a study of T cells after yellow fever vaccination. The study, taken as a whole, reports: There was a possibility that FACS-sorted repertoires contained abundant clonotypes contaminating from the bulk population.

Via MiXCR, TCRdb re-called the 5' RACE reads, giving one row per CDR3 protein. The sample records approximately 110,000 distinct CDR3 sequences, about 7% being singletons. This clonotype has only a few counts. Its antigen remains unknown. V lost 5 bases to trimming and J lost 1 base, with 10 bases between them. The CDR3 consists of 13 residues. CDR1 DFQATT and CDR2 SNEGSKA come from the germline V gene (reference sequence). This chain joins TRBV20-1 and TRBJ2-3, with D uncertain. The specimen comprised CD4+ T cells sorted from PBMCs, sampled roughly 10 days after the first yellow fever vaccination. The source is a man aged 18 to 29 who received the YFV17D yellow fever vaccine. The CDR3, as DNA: TGCAGTGCTTTAAAGTCCCGCACAGATACGCAGTATTTT. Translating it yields CSALKSRTDTQYF.